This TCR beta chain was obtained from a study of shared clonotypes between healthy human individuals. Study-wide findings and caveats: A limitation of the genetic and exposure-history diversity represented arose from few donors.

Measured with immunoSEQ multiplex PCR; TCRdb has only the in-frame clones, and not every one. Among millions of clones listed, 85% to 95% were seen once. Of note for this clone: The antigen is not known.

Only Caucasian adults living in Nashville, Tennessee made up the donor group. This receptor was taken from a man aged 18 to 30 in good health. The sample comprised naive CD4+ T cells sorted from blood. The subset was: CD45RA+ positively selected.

This chain's CDR3 is CASSLVGQGNEQFF. Written as DNA, the CDR3 is TGTGCCAGCAGCTTAGTGGGACAGGGCAATGAGCAGTTCTTC. The V call is TRBV7-2, the J call TRBJ2-1; 9 bases are shared with TRBD1. The CDR3 covers 14 residues. The germline V gene has CDR1 SGHTA and CDR2 FQGNSA. Germline trimming cut 1 base from V and 6 bases from J; bases unmatched to any gene: 1.